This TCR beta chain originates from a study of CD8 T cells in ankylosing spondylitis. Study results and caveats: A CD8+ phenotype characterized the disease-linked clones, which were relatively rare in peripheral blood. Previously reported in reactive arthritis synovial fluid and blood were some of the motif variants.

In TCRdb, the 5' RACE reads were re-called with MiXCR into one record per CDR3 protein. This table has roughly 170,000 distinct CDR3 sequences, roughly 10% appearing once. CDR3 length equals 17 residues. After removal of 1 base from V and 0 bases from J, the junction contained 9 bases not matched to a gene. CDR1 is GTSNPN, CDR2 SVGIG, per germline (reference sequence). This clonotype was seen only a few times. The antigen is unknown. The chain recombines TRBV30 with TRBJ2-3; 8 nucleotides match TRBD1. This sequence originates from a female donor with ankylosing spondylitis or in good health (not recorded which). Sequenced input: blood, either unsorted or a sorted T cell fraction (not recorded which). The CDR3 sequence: CAWSAEWDRLSTDTQYF. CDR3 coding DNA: TGTGCCTGGAGTGCCGAATGGGACAGGCTCAGCACAGATACGCAGTATTTT.